These T cell receptor beta chains were read from a single sample in a study of cytomegalovirus exposure and HLA in healthy donors. Generated by immunoSEQ multiplex PCR, the TCRdb table keeps only in-frame clones and is missing some. The sample has 150,000 to 200,000 clones, around four fifths seen once; the top ten hold 4% to 6%. The material sequenced was PBMCs. All receptors come from a girl between 5 and 17 years old in good health and CMV-seropositive. The CDR3 runs from the conserved cysteine through the conserved F or W. Fields, in order: J gene, D gene, V gene, clone size, CDR3 DNA, CDR3 protein. The D gene is left open where the match is weak. Clone size is stated in some rows and not others, as once, few, many or a class when expanded.

>TRBJ1-1|TRBD1|TRBV7-9|NA
TGTGCCAGCAGCTCCGACAGGGGCACTGAAGCTTTCTTT
CASSSDRGTEAFF
>TRBJ2-1|NA|TRBV4-1|NA
TGCGCCAGCAGCCCGCAGGGGGTGGACTACTACAATGAGCAGTTCTTC
CASSPQGVDYYNEQFF
>TRBJ2-7|NA|TRBV27|NA
TGTGCCAGCAGTGTGGACAGATTCGGACTCAACGAGCAGTACTTC
CASSVDRFGLNEQYF
>TRBJ2-3|TRBD2|TRBV19|NA
TGTGCCAGTAGTGCATATAGCGGGGGGAGCACAGATACGCAGTATTTT
CASSAYSGGSTDTQYF
>TRBJ2-7|TRBD2|TRBV18|NA
TGTGCCAGCTCACCGGGAGGGTTCTTCTACGAGCAGTACTTC
CASSPGGFFYEQYF
>TRBJ2-7|TRBD2|TRBV6-1|NA
TGTGCCAGCAGTGGATCGACGGGGGGGGCCTTCGAGCAGTACTTC
CASSGSTGGAFEQYF
>TRBJ1-1|NA|TRBV27|NA
TGTGCCAGCAGTCCAATCAGGGGAGGGGACACTGAAGCTTTCTTT
CASSPIRGGDTEAFF
>TRBJ1-3|NA|TRBV30|NA
TGTGCCTGGAGCTCAGGAACGAAGAGAAACACCATATATTTT
CAWSSGTKRNTIYF
>TRBJ1-5|TRBD1|TRBV28|NA
TGTGCCAGCAGCCCCGGGACAGGGGGCTACAATCAGCCCCAGCATTTT
CASSPGTGGYNQPQHF
>TRBJ1-2|NA|TRBV6-1|NA
TGTGCCAGCAGTGAAATGTTGTATTACAGGCCGTTAGGCTACACCTTC
CASSEMLYYRPLGYTF
>TRBJ2-5|TRBD2|TRBV2|NA
TGTGCCAGCAGGCGCGGGGGGTTTGAGACCCAGTACTTC
CASRRGGFETQYF
>TRBJ2-2|NA|TRBV19|NA
TGTGCCAGTAGTAAACAAAACGCGAACACCGGGGAGCTGTTTTTT
CASSKQNANTGELFF
>TRBJ1-2|NA|TRBV19|NA
TGTGCCAGTAGTTTTTCAGGGATAATACGTGGCTACACCTTC
CASSFSGIIRGYTF
>TRBJ1-2|TRBD1|TRBV12-5|NA
TGTGCTAGTGGTTTGGGGACAGGGTGGGGTGGCTACACCTTC
CASGLGTGWGGYTF
>TRBJ2-7|TRBD1|TRBV6-1|NA
TGTGCCTGTCAACCGGGACAGGGGTCGAGAGAGCAGTACTTC
CACQPGQGSREQYF
>TRBJ2-2|NA|TRBV6-4|once
TGTGCCAGCAGTTTGACGGGGATTCTGAACACCGGGGAGCTGTTTTTT
CASSLTGILNTGELFF
>TRBJ1-1|TRBD1|TRBV6-1|NA
TGTGCCAGCAGTGCCTGGGACAGGGGAAACACTGAAGCTTTCTTT
CASSAWDRGNTEAFF
>TRBJ2-2|TRBD2|TRBV5-1|NA
TGCGCCAGCAGCTTGAATAGCGGGGGGGCCAGCGGGGAGCTGTTTTTT
CASSLNSGGASGELFF
>TRBJ2-5|NA|TRBV5-1|NA
TGCGCCAGCAGCTTGGCCGAATCGGCGGGGCGAAGAGAGACCCAGTACTTC
CASSLAESAGRRETQYF
>TRBJ1-1|NA|TRBV6-4|once
TGTGCCAGCGGGGGGGAGACAGTTCTTAGAAGGACTGAAGCTTTCTTT
CASGGETVLRRTEAFF
>TRBJ1-1|NA|TRBV20-1|NA
TGCAGTGCTTACAGGGAGACTGAAGCTTTCTTT
CSAYRETEAFF
>TRBJ2-1|TRBD1|TRBV18|few
TGTGCCAGCTCCCCGGGACAGGGGGCGTGGGAGCAGTTCTTC
CASSPGQGAWEQFF
>TRBJ1-5|TRBD1|TRBV5-8|NA
TGTGCCAGCAGCTTTGGGGACAGGATTGCTCAGCCCCAGCATTTT
CASSFGDRIAQPQHF
>TRBJ2-4|TRBD2|TRBV5-8|NA
TGTGCCAGCAGCTTGGGACTAGCGGTAGCCAAAAACATTCAGTACTTC
CASSLGLAVAKNIQYF
>TRBJ2-7|TRBD1|TRBV11-3|NA
TGTGCCAGCAGCTCCCGAGGACAGGGGATCGACGAGCAGTACTTC
CASSSRGQGIDEQYF
>TRBJ1-1|NA|TRBV28|NA
TGTGCCAGCAGTCTCTCCCCGGGTGAAGCTGAAGCTTTCTTT
CASSLSPGEAEAFF
>TRBJ1-5|NA|TRBV9|NA
TGTGCCAGCAGCGTAGGGGCAGGGGAACAGCCCCAGCATTTT
CASSVGAGEQPQHF
>TRBJ1-2|NA|TRBV5-1|NA
TGCGCCAGCAGCTTGTACGGGGAGAACTATGGCTACACCTTC
CASSLYGENYGYTF
>TRBJ1-2|TRBD1|TRBV2|NA
TGTGCCAGCAGTGACTGGGACAGGGGGCGCAAGGGCTACACCTTC
CASSDWDRGRKGYTF
>TRBJ2-2|NA|TRBV9|NA
TGTGCCAGCAGCGTAGGTGGGGTAGCGGACACCGGGGAGCTGTTTTTT
CASSVGGVADTGELFF
>TRBJ2-5|TRBD2|TRBV7-9|few
TGTGCCAGCAGCGATCGGCTAGCGGGGGGGGCTGAGACCCAGTACTTC
CASSDRLAGGAETQYF
>TRBJ2-3|NA|TRBV10-2|NA
TGCGCCAGCCGCGACTGGCCTAGCACAGATACGCAGTATTTT
CASRDWPSTDTQYF
>TRBJ1-1|TRBD1|TRBV12-5|NA
TGTGCTAGTGGTTTGGTACGTACAGGGGCAATTATGAACACTGAAGCTTTCTTT
CASGLVRTGAIMNTEAFF
>TRBJ1-1|NA|TRBV5-5|NA
TGTGCCAGCAGCATCGCGGGGGGTTATTGGGAAGCTTTCTTT
CASSIAGGYWEAFF
>TRBJ1-1|TRBD1|TRBV5-4|NA
TGTGCCAGCAGCCAGGGACAGGTGGGAGCTTTCTTT
CASSQGQVGAFF
>TRBJ2-5|TRBD1|TRBV19|once
TGTGCCAGTAGGGCGGGACAGGGGGTCGAGACCCAGTACTTC
CASRAGQGVETQYF
>TRBJ1-1|TRBD1|TRBV27|NA
TGTGCCAGCAGTTTAGGACAGGTTAACACTGAAGCTTTCTTT
CASSLGQVNTEAFF